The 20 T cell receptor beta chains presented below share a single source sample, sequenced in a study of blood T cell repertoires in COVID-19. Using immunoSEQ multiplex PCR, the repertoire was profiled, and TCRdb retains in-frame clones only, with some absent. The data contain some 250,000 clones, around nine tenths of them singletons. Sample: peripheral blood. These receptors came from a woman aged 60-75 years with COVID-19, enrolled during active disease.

This CDR3 reads CASSFHRGRYEKLFF. The CDR3 region has the DNA TGTGCCAGCAGTTTCCACAGGGGGCGCTATGAAAAACTGTTTTTT. The chain couples TRBV28 to TRBJ1-4; 9 bases fit TRBD1. The CDR3 has 15 amino acids. Germline assignment: CDR1 MDHEN and CDR2 SYDVKM. J gave up 6 bases and V 3 bases, and 5 bases lay outside the gene matches.

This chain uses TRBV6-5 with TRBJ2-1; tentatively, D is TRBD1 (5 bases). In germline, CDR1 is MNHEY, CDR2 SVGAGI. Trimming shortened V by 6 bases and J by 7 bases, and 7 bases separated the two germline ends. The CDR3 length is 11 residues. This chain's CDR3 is CASRRQNEQFF. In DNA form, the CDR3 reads TGTGCCAGCAGAAGACAGAATGAGCAGTTCTTC.

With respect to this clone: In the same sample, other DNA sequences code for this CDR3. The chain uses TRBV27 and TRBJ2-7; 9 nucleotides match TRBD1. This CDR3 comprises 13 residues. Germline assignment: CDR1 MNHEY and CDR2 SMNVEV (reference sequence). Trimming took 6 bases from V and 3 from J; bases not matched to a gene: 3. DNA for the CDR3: TGTGCCAGCAGACGGACAGGGGTCTACGAGCAGTACTTC. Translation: CASRRTGVYEQYF.

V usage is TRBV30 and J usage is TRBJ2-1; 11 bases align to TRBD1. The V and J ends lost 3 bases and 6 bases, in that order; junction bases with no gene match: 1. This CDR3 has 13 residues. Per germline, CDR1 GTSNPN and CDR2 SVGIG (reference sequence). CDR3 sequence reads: CAWSGTGGNEQFF. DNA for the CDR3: TGTGCCTGGAGCGGGACAGGGGGCAATGAGCAGTTCTTC.

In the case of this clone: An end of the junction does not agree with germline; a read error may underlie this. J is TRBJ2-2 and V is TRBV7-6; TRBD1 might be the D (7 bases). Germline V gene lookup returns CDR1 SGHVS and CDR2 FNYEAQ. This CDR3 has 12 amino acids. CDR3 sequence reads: CPGRGAGGELFF. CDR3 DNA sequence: TGCCCAGGCAGGGGGGCTGGCGGGGAGCTGTTTTTT.

This CDR3 reads CASGRTGGNTEAFF. The CDR3 DNA follows: TGTGCTAGTGGACGGACAGGGGGGAACACTGAAGCTTTCTTT. This chain uses TRBV12-5 with TRBJ1-1; TRBD1 agrees at 10 bases. CDR3 length equals 14 residues. V gave up 6 bases and J gave up 1 base; unmatched junction bases: 2. In germline, CDR1 is LGHNT, CDR2 FRNRAP. The full variable domain, in which reference TRBV12-5 and TRBJ1-1 provide the parts outside the CDR3, is DARVTQTPRHKVTEMGQEVTMRCQPILGHNTVFWYRQTMMQGLELLAYFRNRAPLDDSGMPKDRFSAEMPDATLATLKIQPSEPRDSAVYFCASGRTGGNTEAFFGQGTRLTVV.

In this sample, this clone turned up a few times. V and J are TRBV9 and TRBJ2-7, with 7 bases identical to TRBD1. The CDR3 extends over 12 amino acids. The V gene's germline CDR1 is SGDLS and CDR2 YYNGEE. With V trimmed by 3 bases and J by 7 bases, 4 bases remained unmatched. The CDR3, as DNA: TGTGCCAGCAGCGCCCGACAGGGAGAGCAGTACTTC. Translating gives CASSARQGEQYF.

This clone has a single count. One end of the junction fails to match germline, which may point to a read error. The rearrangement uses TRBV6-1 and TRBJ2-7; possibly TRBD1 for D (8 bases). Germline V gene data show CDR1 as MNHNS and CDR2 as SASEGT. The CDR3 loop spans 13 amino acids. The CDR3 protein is CASSETPTGEGSF. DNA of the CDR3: TGTGCCAGCAGTGAAACCCCGACAGGGGAGGGTAGCTTC.

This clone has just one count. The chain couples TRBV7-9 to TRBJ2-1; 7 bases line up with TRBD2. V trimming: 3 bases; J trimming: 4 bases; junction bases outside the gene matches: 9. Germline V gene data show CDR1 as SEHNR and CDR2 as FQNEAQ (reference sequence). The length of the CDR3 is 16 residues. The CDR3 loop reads CASSFSRLADYNEQFF. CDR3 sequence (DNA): TGTGCCAGCAGCTTTTCTAGACTAGCAGATTACAATGAGCAGTTCTTC.

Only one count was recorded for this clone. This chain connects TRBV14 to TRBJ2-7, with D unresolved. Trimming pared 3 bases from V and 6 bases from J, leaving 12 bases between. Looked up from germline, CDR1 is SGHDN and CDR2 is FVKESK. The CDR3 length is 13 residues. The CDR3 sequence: CASSHLAFAEQYF. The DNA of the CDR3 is TGTGCCAGCAGCCATTTGGCATTCGCCGAGCAGTACTTC.

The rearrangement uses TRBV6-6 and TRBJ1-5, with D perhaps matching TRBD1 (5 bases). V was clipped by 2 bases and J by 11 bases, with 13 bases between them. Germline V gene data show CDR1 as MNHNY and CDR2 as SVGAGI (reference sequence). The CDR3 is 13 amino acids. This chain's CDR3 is CASSYRSPGAQHF. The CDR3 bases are TGTGCCAGCAGTTACAGGTCGCCGGGGGCCCAGCATTTT.

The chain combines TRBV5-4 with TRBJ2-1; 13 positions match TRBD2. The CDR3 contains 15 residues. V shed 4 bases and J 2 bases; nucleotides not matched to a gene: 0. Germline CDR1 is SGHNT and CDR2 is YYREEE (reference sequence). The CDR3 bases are TGTGCCAGCAGCGGGACTAGCGGGACCTACAATGAGCAGTTCTTC. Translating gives CASSGTSGTYNEQFF.

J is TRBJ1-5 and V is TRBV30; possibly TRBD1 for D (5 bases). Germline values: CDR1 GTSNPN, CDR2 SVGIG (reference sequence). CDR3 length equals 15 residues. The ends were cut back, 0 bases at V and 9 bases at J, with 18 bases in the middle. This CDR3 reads CAWSVPKGAGGPQHF. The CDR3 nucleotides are TGTGCCTGGAGTGTTCCCAAAGGGGCCGGGGGGCCCCAGCATTTT.

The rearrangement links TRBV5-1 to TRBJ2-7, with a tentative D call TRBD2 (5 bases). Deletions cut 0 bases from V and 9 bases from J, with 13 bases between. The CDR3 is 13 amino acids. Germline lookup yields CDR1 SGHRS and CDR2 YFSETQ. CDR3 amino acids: CASSLESGVAQYF. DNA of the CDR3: TGCGCCAGCAGCTTGGAATCCGGGGTCGCGCAGTACTTC.

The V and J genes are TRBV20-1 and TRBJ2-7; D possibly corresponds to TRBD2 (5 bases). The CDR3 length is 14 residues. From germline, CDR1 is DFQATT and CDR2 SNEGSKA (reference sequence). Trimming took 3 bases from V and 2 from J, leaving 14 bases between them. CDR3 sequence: CSASSGIPPYEQYF. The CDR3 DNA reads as TGCAGTGCTAGTTCCGGGATCCCCCCCTACGAGCAGTACTTC.

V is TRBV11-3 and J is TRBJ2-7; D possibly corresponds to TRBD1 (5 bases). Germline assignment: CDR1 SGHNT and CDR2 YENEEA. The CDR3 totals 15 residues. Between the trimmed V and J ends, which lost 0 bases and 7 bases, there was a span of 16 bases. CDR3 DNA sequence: TGTGCCAGCAGCTTAGATAGCCTAGTGGGGCGGGAGCAGTACTTC. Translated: CASSLDSLVGREQYF. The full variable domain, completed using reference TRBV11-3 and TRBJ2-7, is EAGVVQSPRYKIIEKKQPVAFWCNPISGHNTLYWYLQNLGQGPELLIRYENEEAVDDSQLPKDRFSAERLKGVDSTLKIQPAELGDSAVYLCASSLDSLVGREQYFGPGTRLTVT.

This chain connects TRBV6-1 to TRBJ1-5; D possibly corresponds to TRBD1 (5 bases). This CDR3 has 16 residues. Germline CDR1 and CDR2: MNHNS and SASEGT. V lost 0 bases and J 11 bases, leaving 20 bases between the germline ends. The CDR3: CASSEARVERGRAQHF. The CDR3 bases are TGTGCCAGCAGTGAAGCTCGGGTTGAAAGGGGTAGGGCCCAGCATTTT.

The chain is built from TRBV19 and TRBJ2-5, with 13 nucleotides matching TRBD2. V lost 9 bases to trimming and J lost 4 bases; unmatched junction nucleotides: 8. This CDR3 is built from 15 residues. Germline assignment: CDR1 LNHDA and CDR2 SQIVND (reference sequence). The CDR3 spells CASRTSGSWGETQYF. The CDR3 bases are TGTGCCAGCCGGACTAGCGGGAGTTGGGGAGAGACCCAGTACTTC.

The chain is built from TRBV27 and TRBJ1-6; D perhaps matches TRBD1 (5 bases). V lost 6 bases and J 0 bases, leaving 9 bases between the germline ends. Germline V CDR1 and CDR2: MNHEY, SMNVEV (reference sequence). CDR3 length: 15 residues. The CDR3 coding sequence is TGTGCCAGCAGGCTAGGGGCCTCCTATAATTCACCCCTCCACTTT. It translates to CASRLGASYNSPLHF.

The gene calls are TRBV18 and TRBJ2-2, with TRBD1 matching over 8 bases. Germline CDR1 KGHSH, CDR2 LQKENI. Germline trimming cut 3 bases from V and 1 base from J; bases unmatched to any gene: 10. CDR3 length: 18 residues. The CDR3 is CASSPTGKGQENTGELFF. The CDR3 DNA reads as TGTGCCAGCTCACCTACCGGTAAGGGACAGGAGAACACCGGGGAGCTGTTTTTT.